Detailed here is one TCR beta chain. Its target is not known. Method: immunoSEQ multiplex PCR; TCRdb's copy keeps in-frame clones and lacks some. The data contain some 2,000,000 clones, 85% to 95% of them singletons. As defined, naive CD8 cells were CD45RO-negative and positively selected for CCR7, with terminally differentiated effector memory CD45RA+ cells excluded. All the donors were Caucasian adults who lived in Nashville, Tennessee. This CDR3 is 15 amino acids long. After removal of 3 bases from V and 4 bases from J, the junction contained 5 bases not matched to a gene. CDR1 PRHDT and CDR2 FYEKMQ come from the germline V gene (reference sequence). This sample stems from a study of shared clonotypes between healthy human individuals. Study results and caveats: Generation of non-shared clonotypes was less probable than generation of clonotypes shared by all four donors.

Sequenced sample: naive CD8+ T cells sorted from blood. The clonotype originates from a man between 18 and 29 years old in good health. The gene calls are TRBV13 and TRBJ1-4, with 7 bases that match TRBD1. Here the CDR3 reads CASSLGTDYNEKLFF. CDR3 nucleotide sequence: TGTGCCAGCAGCTTGGGGACAGACTATAATGAAAAACTGTTTTTT.